The 26 T cell receptor beta chains listed next were all sequenced from one sample in a study of blood T cell repertoires in COVID-19. Assay: immunoSEQ multiplex PCR; the TCRdb copy retains only in-frame clones and omits some. This repertoire shows about 87,000 clones, roughly 84% found once; its top ten account for less than 5%. The sample consisted of peripheral blood. Receptors originate from a woman older than 75 with acute or convalescent COVID-19.

The chain employs TRBV4-3 and TRBJ1-6, with 11 positions matching TRBD1. CDR1 is LGHNA, CDR2 YSLEER, per germline. The CDR3 spans 17 residues. V was clipped by 0 bases and J by 8 bases; unmatched bases: 6. CDR3 loop: CASSQDGLGQGDSPLHF. The CDR3 coding sequence is TGCGCCAGCAGCCAAGATGGTCTGGGACAGGGGGATTCACCCCTCCACTTT.

V is TRBV11-2 and J is TRBJ2-7; 9 nucleotides agree with TRBD1. The CDR3 runs 14 residues. Germline V gene sequence: CDR1 SGHAT, CDR2 FQNNGV. The trim removed 3 bases at V and 2 bases at J, leaving 2 bases unmatched. CDR3 sequence (DNA): TGTGCCAGCAGCTTGACAGGGGGGACCTACGAGCAGTACTTC. It yields the protein CASSLTGGTYEQYF.

This chain joins TRBV12-3 or TRBV12-4 and TRBJ1-5, with 7 positions matching TRBD1. CDR3 length: 13 residues. The ends lost 3 bases at V and 7 bases at J; junction bases unmatched: 3. CDR3 bases: TGTGCCAGCAGTTTGGGACAGAAACAGCCCCAGCATTTT. Protein sequence: CASSLGQKQPQHF.

This clone came up once. The same CDR3 can be traced to other DNA sequences in this sample. The CDR3 coding sequence is TGTGCCAGCAGCCAACAGGGTGCCAAAAACATTCAGTACTTC. Amino acids: CASSQQGAKNIQYF. J is TRBJ2-4 and V is TRBV3-1 (or the pseudogene TRBV3-2); tentatively, D is TRBD1 (5 bases). Trimming cost V 2 bases and J 1 base, with 6 bases left between them. The CDR3 has 14 amino acids. Per the germline V gene, CDR1 is LGHDT and CDR2 is YNNKEL (reference sequence).

This chain connects TRBV11-3 to TRBJ2-1, with D possibly matching TRBD2 (6 bases). The germline CDR1 and CDR2 sequences are SGHNT and YENEEA. This CDR3 comprises 12 residues. V was clipped by 5 bases and J by 7 bases, with 9 bases between them. The DNA for the CDR3 is TGTGCCAGCAGCCGACTAGAGAATGAGCAGTTCTTC. It encodes CASSRLENEQFF.

CDR3 sequence: CASSLGAGAPQETQYF. CDR3 DNA sequence: TGTGCCAGCAGCTTAGGAGCGGGCGCCCCTCAAGAGACCCAGTACTTC. V usage is TRBV7-2 and J usage is TRBJ2-5; D possibly corresponds to TRBD2 (6 bases). Germline CDR1 is SGHTA and CDR2 is FQGNSA. Between the trimmed V and J ends, which lost 1 base and 2 bases, there was a span of 14 bases. This CDR3 contains 16 residues.

The chain employs TRBV21-1 and TRBJ2-2; the DNA was not compared with TRBD2, the D call given in the table. TRBV21-1 is described as a pseudogene. The CDR3 sequence is 16 residues long. CDR3 in DNA: TGTGCCAGCAGCAAAGTGGGACTAGTCTTCCCCGGGGAGCTGTTTTTT. This gives the protein CASSKVGLVFPGELFF.

The chain is built from TRBV28 and TRBJ1-2; 7 positions match TRBD1. Germline trimming cut 6 bases from V and 6 bases from J; bases unmatched to any gene: 16. The germline gives CDR1 MDHEN, CDR2 SYDVKM. The CDR3 consists of 16 residues. CDR3 sequence: CASSPTTQGWRDGYTF. CDR3 sequence (DNA): TGTGCCAGCAGCCCAACAACACAGGGGTGGAGGGATGGCTACACCTTC.

This sequence joins TRBV6-1 and TRBJ1-5; the D is unclear. The CDR3 is 17 amino acids. Trimming shortened V by 4 bases and J by 0 bases, and 16 bases separated the two germline ends. CDR1 is MNHNS, CDR2 SASEGT, per germline. CDR3: CASSVQAPIYSNQPQHF. Written as DNA, the CDR3 is TGTGCCAGCAGTGTTCAGGCCCCCATCTATAGCAATCAGCCCCAGCATTTT.

This clone was counted a few times. The V gene is TRBV4-1, the J gene TRBJ2-7; D call uncertain. The CDR3 has 13 residues. V dropped 4 bases and J dropped 6 bases, with 13 bases sitting between them. Per the germline V gene, CDR1 is MGHRA and CDR2 is YSYEKL. DNA of the CDR3: TGCGCCAGCAGCCCCCTAGACCCCCCCGAGCAGTACTTC. The encoded protein is CASSPLDPPEQYF.

In its sample, this clone was seen once. The conserved closing phenylalanine or tryptophan is absent in this CDR3, likely reflecting a read error. It is unclear where the CDR3 begins or ends on the DNA, so no DNA is shown, and the CDR3 is as TCRdb lists it. This rearrangement joins TRBV4-1 to TRBJ1-2; the table gives TRBD1 as D, unverified against the DNA. A total of 15 residues make up the CDR3, ends included. Germline assignment: CDR1 MGHRA and CDR2 YSYEKL. The CDR3 protein is CASSQEWDRVSLLAS.

The chain employs TRBV15 and TRBJ1-2; no definite D call. The CDR3 has 15 residues. Trimming cost V 0 bases and J 8 bases, with 16 bases left between them. Germline V gene sequence: CDR1 LNHNV, CDR2 YYDKDF (reference sequence). As DNA, the CDR3 is TGTGCCACCAGCAGAGAAGGAGTTCCCTTTCGGGGCTACACCTTC. It encodes CATSREGVPFRGYTF.

This chain joins TRBV3-1 (or the pseudogene TRBV3-2) and TRBJ2-5; TRBD2 aligns across 10 bases. Trimming removed 1 base from V and 5 bases from J; junction bases left unmatched: 10. Per the germline V gene, CDR1 is LGHDT and CDR2 is YNNKEL (reference sequence). The CDR3 runs to 17 residues. For the CDR3, the DNA is TGTGCCAGCAGCCAAGGAGTGGCAGCGGGGGGGTGGGAGACCCAGTACTTC. Protein sequence: CASSQGVAAGGWETQYF.

V and J are TRBV7-9 and TRBJ1-1, with D possibly TRBD1 on 6 matching bases. V gave up 5 bases and J gave up 6 bases, with 19 bases separating them. The CDR3 extends over 15 amino acids. Per the germline V gene, CDR1 is SEHNR and CDR2 is FQNEAQ (reference sequence). The CDR3: CASSQNLGQSAEAFF. In nucleotides, the CDR3 is TGTGCCAGCAGCCAGAACCTTGGACAGAGCGCTGAAGCTTTCTTT.

This rearrangement joins TRBV5-1 to TRBJ2-2; 10 nucleotides agree with TRBD2. Germline V CDR1 and CDR2: SGHRS, YFSETQ. Trimming removed 5 bases from V and 0 bases from J; junction bases left unmatched: 1. This CDR3 contains 15 residues. CDR3 DNA sequence: TGCGCCAGCAGTCTAGCGGGAGCGAACACCGGGGAGCTGTTTTTT. It is translated as CASSLAGANTGELFF.

The chain carries TRBV4-1 and TRBJ2-1; TRBD2 aligns across 9 bases. Germline lookup yields CDR1 MGHRA and CDR2 YSYEKL. This CDR3 spans 17 amino acids. V lost 3 bases, J lost 0 bases, and 6 bases stayed unmatched. The CDR3 loop reads CASSQGLAGASYNEQFF. CDR3 nucleotide sequence: TGCGCCAGCAGCCAGGGGTTAGCGGGGGCCTCCTACAATGAGCAGTTCTTC.

CDR3 in amino acids: CASSYRRGYEQYF. The CDR3 region has the DNA TGTGCCAGCAGTTACCGCAGGGGGTACGAGCAGTACTTC. The chain joins TRBV6-2 or TRBV6-3 to TRBJ2-7; 7 bases align to TRBD1. Germline V lookup: CDR1 MNHEY, CDR2 SVGEGT. The CDR3 spans 13 residues. V trimming: 2 bases; J trimming: 4 bases; junction bases outside the gene matches: 2.

The V and J genes are TRBV6-5 and TRBJ1-2; D is unclear. CDR3 length equals 14 residues. Per germline, CDR1 MNHEY and CDR2 SVGAGI. V lost 2 bases, J lost 4 bases, and 11 bases lay in between. CDR3 bases: TGTGCCAGCAGTTACCGCGAGGTCGGCTATGGCTACACCTTC. It translates to CASSYREVGYGYTF.

This chain joins TRBV14 and TRBJ1-1; 9 bases match TRBD1. Germline assignment: CDR1 SGHDN and CDR2 FVKESK. CDR3 length: 13 residues. V lost 3 bases to trimming and J lost 4 bases; unmatched junction nucleotides: 0. CDR3 nucleotide sequence: TGTGCCAGCAGCCAGGGACAGGGCACTGAAGCTTTCTTT. Its protein is CASSQGQGTEAFF.

The V call is TRBV24-1, the J call TRBJ2-4, with TRBD1 matching over 12 bases. The V gene end was trimmed by 2 bases and the J gene end by 0 bases; junction bases not matched to a gene: 10. Germline CDR1 KGHDR, CDR2 SFDVKD. This CDR3 is built from 20 residues. In DNA, the CDR3 is TGTGCCACCAGTGATTCTTTCCGGGACAGGGGGCATCGAGCCAAAAACATTCAGTACTTC. Translated: CATSDSFRDRGHRAKNIQYF.

This rearrangement joins TRBV7-2 to TRBJ2-3; 11 nucleotides align to TRBD2. Germline CDR1 is SGHTA and CDR2 is FQGNSA. The V segment lost 5 bases and the J segment 0 bases; nucleotides outside the gene matches: 13. This CDR3 spans 19 amino acids. For the CDR3, the DNA is TGTGCCAGCAGCCCCTCGGGACTAGCGGAAACCGCTAGCACAGATACGCAGTATTTT. It codes for CASSPSGLAETASTDTQYF.

This clone has a single count. The chain is built from TRBV5-4 and TRBJ2-3; TRBD2 matches 9 bases. The CDR3 runs to 15 residues. The germline V gene encodes CDR1 SGHNT and CDR2 YYREEE (reference sequence). The ends lost 4 bases at V and 5 bases at J; junction bases unmatched: 8. The CDR3 is CASSPDAGGGDTQYF. The DNA of the CDR3 is TGTGCCAGCAGCCCCGACGCGGGGGGGGGAGATACGCAGTATTTT.

This clone has just a few counts. The gene calls are TRBV29-1 and TRBJ1-2; 9 nucleotides match TRBD1. The V and J ends lost 7 bases and 3 bases, in that order; junction bases with no gene match: 6. The CDR3 contains 13 residues. Germline V CDR1 and CDR2: SQVTM, ANQGSEA. As DNA, the CDR3 is TGCAGCGGTTCGACAGGGGGATACTATGGCTACACCTTC. It is translated as CSGSTGGYYGYTF.

The chain joins TRBV9 to TRBJ2-3; D might be TRBD1 (5 bases). Trimming took off 3 bases at V and 1 base at J, with 12 bases between the two ends. This CDR3 is 15 amino acids long. The germline V gene has CDR1 SGDLS and CDR2 YYNGEE. For the CDR3, the DNA is TGTGCCAGCAGCGCTTACCTAGGGGGCACAGATACGCAGTATTTT. Residues: CASSAYLGGTDTQYF.

This clone was detected a few times. Other nucleotide sequences in the sample specify the same CDR3. The chain uses TRBV6-5 and TRBJ1-1, with D uncertain. V shed 0 bases and J shed 1 base, with 3 bases lying between them. CDR3 length: 13 residues. Germline V lookup: CDR1 MNHEY, CDR2 SVGAGI. The chain's CDR3 is CASSYSRNTEAFF. The CDR3 nucleotides read TGTGCCAGCAGTTACTCGAGGAACACTGAAGCTTTCTTT.

CDR3: CARSLELDSYGYTF. The CDR3 bases are TGTGCCAGAAGCTTAGAACTGGACAGCTATGGCTACACCTTC. The chain combines TRBV7-5 with TRBJ1-2; the table's D call, TRBD1, has no DNA check behind it. TRBV7-5 is recorded as a pseudogene. The CDR3 runs to 14 residues.